These T cell receptor beta chains were read from a single sample in a study of regulatory T cells in long-lasting Graves disease. TCRdb used MiXCR to reprocess the multiplex PCR reads, holding one entry per CDR3 protein. Of under 500,000 distinct CDR3 sequences listed, less than 20% are singletons. This sample was shared with a second study, whose subject was T cells in Graves' hyperthyroidism and ophthalmopathy.

This sample comprised peripheral blood mononuclear cells (PBMCs), obtained at new diagnosis, from a patient treated with antithyroid drugs. Receptors originate from a woman aged 30 to 39 with Graves disease. Each CDR3 is given with its conserved first and last residue.

CDR3aa	v_gene	j_gene
CASSVGLAAYEQYF	TRBV9	TRBJ2-7
CASSQQPRTGKNTEAFF	TRBV9	TRBJ1-1
CAWVKTGYNEKLFF	TRBV30	TRBJ1-4
CASSQLGQVSGELFF	TRBV3-1	TRBJ2-2
CTSSLDIGTGLSEQYF	TRBV5-1	TRBJ2-7
CASSLLGASNQPQHF	TRBV28	TRBJ1-5
CASSLGVGSGNTIYF	TRBV12-3/TRBV12-4	TRBJ1-3
CASMGETDEQFF	TRBV6-4	TRBJ2-1
CASRSGTRRTDTQYF	TRBV11-2	TRBJ2-3
CASRPGGASGRNEQFF	TRBV6-1	TRBJ2-1
CASSQTIPETQYF	TRBV19	TRBJ2-5
CASSPRLAEWGNTGELFF	TRBV7-6	TRBJ2-2
CSARDPAGGNEQFF	TRBV20-1	TRBJ2-1
CSAREQTNSYEQYF	TRBV20-1	TRBJ2-7
CAISEDVAYNEQFF	TRBV10-3	TRBJ2-1
CAISESIHSYGYTF	TRBV10-3	TRBJ1-2
CASSMGSYTGELFF	TRBV19	TRBJ2-2
CANPKWPLAKNIQYF	TRBV28	TRBJ2-4
CAISVGSYNSPLHF	TRBV10-3	TRBJ1-6
CASNRNSYNEQFF	TRBV6-1	TRBJ2-1
CASSPRTGRDTQYF	TRBV11-3	TRBJ2-3
CASSIPGRNTGELFF	TRBV5-1	TRBJ2-2
CASTLGAGAYNEQFF	TRBV6-2/TRBV6-3	TRBJ2-1
CASKTQRNQPQHF	TRBV28	TRBJ1-5
CASSFGGSQYF	TRBV5-4	TRBJ2-3
CASSEPGQGAREQYF	TRBV7-9	TRBJ2-7
CASSRNGRYYEQYF	TRBV7-2	TRBJ2-7
CAITASVGPYNEQFF	TRBV10-3	TRBJ2-1
CASTGREGTDTQYF	TRBV28	TRBJ2-3
CASSQGFGLAPNNEQFF	TRBV4-3	TRBJ2-1
CSAPSGTENSYEQYF	TRBV20-1	TRBJ2-7
CASSPRSPRDFAKNIQYF	TRBV18	TRBJ2-4
CAISGGLAYEQYF	TRBV10-3	TRBJ2-7
CASSALDMNEQYF	TRBV7-3	TRBJ2-7
CSASPPGLAMSSYNEQFF	TRBV20-1	TRBJ2-1
CASSVSGTGGEGYTF	TRBV9	TRBJ1-2
CSAINSGIADNEQFF	TRBV20-1	TRBJ2-1
CASSSLRGLAGNTGELFF	TRBV7-8	TRBJ2-2
CASSTRDPPNTGELFF	TRBV19	TRBJ2-2
CASSLVRGMNTEAFF	TRBV7-2	TRBJ1-1
CASSGGLAKYF	TRBV2	TRBJ2-4
CASSPLEPPYNEQFF	TRBV28	TRBJ2-1
CASTYRTGRPSANTGELFF	TRBV12-3/TRBV12-4	TRBJ2-2
CASRSTGAINQPQHF	TRBV2	TRBJ1-5
CSAQRPGHTDNEQFF	TRBV29-1	TRBJ2-1
CASSGGANPANNSPLHF	TRBV5-5	TRBJ1-6
CASRARLAGPNEQFF	TRBV28	TRBJ2-1
CATSEDRGKHGYTF	TRBV24-1	TRBJ1-2
CASSLGERYNEQYF	TRBV11-2	.
CASRPGGGIAYEQYF	TRBV6-2/TRBV6-3	TRBJ2-7
CASRKGPNNSPLHF	TRBV27	TRBJ1-6
CASSSQGRDTQYF	TRBV7-2	TRBJ2-3
CASNPIRGTGTVPYNEQFF	TRBV7-9	TRBJ2-1
CASSYTFGYTF	TRBV28	TRBJ1-2
CASSTMTGGLDSPLHF	TRBV6-4	TRBJ1-6
CASTFLAGGTSSYEQYF	TRBV2	TRBJ2-7
CSASRPPQTNTGELFF	TRBV20-1	TRBJ2-2
CASSPRTSGIYEQYF	TRBV5-4	TRBJ2-7
CASSLERAYGYTF	TRBV5-1	TRBJ1-2
CATKRDRGSYTGELFF	TRBV24-1	TRBJ2-2